Listed here are 24 T cell receptor beta chains from one sample, sequenced in a study of T cells in Graves' hyperthyroidism and ophthalmopathy. Regions amplified from RNA transcripts were the TCR beta CDR3 regions. RT-PCR in the first round (using the HTBI primer set) targeted the TCR CDR3. Via MiXCR, TCRdb re-called the multiplex PCR reads, giving one row per CDR3 protein. The sample yields 540,000 or so distinct CDR3 sequences, approximately 14% seen once. Material: blood. These receptors all stem from a woman aged 30 to 39 with Graves' hyperthyroidism.

The J gene is TRBJ2-7, the V gene TRBV13, with a possible D match to TRBD2 (5 bases). CDR3 length equals 13 residues. V lost 5 bases and J 5 bases, leaving 13 bases between the germline ends. Per the germline V gene, CDR1 is PRHDT and CDR2 is FYEKMQ (reference sequence). CDR3 DNA sequence: TGTGCCAGCAGCAAACGGGAAACAGACGAGCAGTACTTC. Protein: CASSKRETDEQYF.

This clonotype was counted only a few times. The CDR3, as DNA: TGCGCCAGCAGCATCGACAGGGGGTGGTCGGAGACCCAGTACTTC. Translating gives CASSIDRGWSETQYF. The rearrangement links TRBV5-1 to TRBJ2-5; 9 bases are shared with TRBD1. This CDR3 spans 15 amino acids. J lost 5 bases, V lost 4 bases, and 9 bases had no gene match. The germline V gene encodes CDR1 SGHRS and CDR2 YFSETQ.

This clonotype was observed many times. This sequence joins TRBV6-1 and TRBJ2-7, with 7 nucleotides matching TRBD1. Germline V CDR1 and CDR2: MNHNS, SASEGT. V lost 5 bases and J lost 4; bases outside the gene matches: 11. This CDR3 has 15 residues. This CDR3 is CASSYRDSEIYEQYF. DNA of the CDR3: TGTGCCAGCAGTTACCGGGACAGCGAAATTTACGAGCAGTACTTC.

This clonotype was seen more than once but under ten times. J is TRBJ2-1 and V is TRBV6-1; D possibly matches TRBD1 or TRBD2 (5 bases each). Germline V CDR1 and CDR2: MNHNS, SASEGT. Trimming stripped 6 bases from V and 12 bases from J, with 33 bases between. This CDR3 region has 18 residues. CDR3 DNA: TGTGCCAGCAGCCACGCCGACGAATCCGGGACCTCGGGTCACTTGCAGTTCTTC. Residues: CASSHADESGTSGHLQFF.

This clonotype was found a few times. The rearrangement joins TRBV20-1 to TRBJ2-3, with 7 bases lining up with TRBD2. The germline CDR1 and CDR2 sequences are DFQATT and SNEGSKA (reference sequence). V lost 2 bases and J lost 6; bases outside the gene matches: 2. The CDR3 length is 12 residues. This CDR3 reads CSARPGGDTQYF. CDR3 sequence (DNA): TGCAGTGCTAGACCCGGGGGGGATACGCAGTATTTT.

This clonotype was seen many times. The genes are TRBV24-1 and TRBJ2-1, with 7 bases matching TRBD2. Germline assignment: CDR1 KGHDR and CDR2 SFDVKD. V lost 6 bases and J lost 4; bases outside the gene matches: 8. The length of the CDR3 is 15 residues. CDR3 DNA: TGTGCCACCAGTCCCGGCGCGGGACTATACAATGAGCAGTTCTTC. This encodes CATSPGAGLYNEQFF.

This clonotype showed up just a few times. The chain uses TRBV12-5 and TRBJ2-1; 10 bases align to TRBD2. J was trimmed by 5 bases and V by 8 bases; bases with no gene match: 6. From germline, CDR1 is LGHNT and CDR2 FRNRAP. There are 14 residues in the CDR3. The CDR3 DNA reads TGTGCTAGTTCGGCTAGCGGGGGCGACAATGAGCAGTTCTTC. Translation: CASSASGGDNEQFF.

This clonotype was observed at least ten times. This chain links TRBV3-1 with TRBJ2-2; 9 nucleotides align to TRBD1. The CDR3 extends over 17 amino acids. V dropped 6 bases and J dropped 0; count of bases not matched to a gene: 8. CDR1 LGHDT and CDR2 YNNKEL come from the germline V gene (reference sequence). The CDR3 DNA reads TGTGCCAGCAGTCGTCCCGGGACAGGGACGAACACCGGGGAGCTGTTTTTT. It specifies CASSRPGTGTNTGELFF.

This clonotype has at least ten counts. This chain connects TRBV20-1 to TRBJ2-7, with 7 positions matching TRBD2. The length of the CDR3 is 13 residues. V gave up 3 bases and J gave up 3 bases; unmatched junction bases: 5. From germline, CDR1 is DFQATT and CDR2 SNEGSKA (reference sequence). The CDR3 sequence: CSARAGVSYEQYF. CDR3 nucleotide sequence: TGCAGTGCTAGGGCGGGAGTGAGCTACGAGCAGTACTTC.

This clonotype was observed many times. This chain uses TRBV11-2 with TRBJ1-4; D possibly corresponds to TRBD1 (6 bases). Per germline, CDR1 SGHAT and CDR2 FQNNGV. V was shortened by 0 bases and J by 13 bases, with 18 bases between the two germline ends. This CDR3 contains 15 residues. The CDR3 is CASSLERATGSRLFF. The CDR3 coding sequence is TGTGCCAGCAGCTTAGAGCGGGCAACAGGGAGCAGACTGTTTTTT.

V usage is TRBV12-3 or TRBV12-4 and J usage is TRBJ2-7, with 7 bases matching TRBD1. V lost 6 bases to trimming and J lost 0 bases; unmatched junction nucleotides: 14. The CDR3 has 17 amino acids. The CDR3 DNA reads TGTGCCAGCAGCCTCAGACAGGGTAAAGCCCTCTCCTACGAGCAGTACTTC. It yields the protein CASSLRQGKALSYEQYF.

The gene calls are TRBV6-1 and TRBJ1-4, with 7 bases aligning to TRBD1. V lost 6 bases to trimming and J lost 0 bases; unmatched junction nucleotides: 7. Germline V gene sequence: CDR1 MNHNS, CDR2 SASEGT. This CDR3 region has 16 residues. The CDR3 here is CASRRGQESTNEKLFF. In DNA form, the CDR3 reads TGTGCCAGCAGACGAGGACAGGAATCAACTAATGAAAAACTGTTTTTT.

This clonotype was recorded many times. This rearrangement joins TRBV20-1 to TRBJ2-1; D uncertain. Looked up from germline, CDR1 is DFQATT and CDR2 is SNEGSKA (reference sequence). Trimming left V 3 bases short and J 0 bases short, with 9 bases between. The CDR3 runs 14 residues. The CDR3 sequence is CSARTHVSYNEQFF. As DNA, the CDR3 is TGCAGTGCTAGGACTCATGTCTCCTACAATGAGCAGTTCTTC.

In its sample, this clonotype was seen many times. This chain joins TRBV5-1 and TRBJ2-3, with D possibly called TRBD1 or TRBD2 (6 bases each). The germline V gene has CDR1 SGHRS and CDR2 YFSETQ. The length of the CDR3 is 16 residues. V lost 4 bases, J lost 5 bases, and 20 bases lay in between. The CDR3 loop reads CASSPASGLGGDTQYF. The CDR3, as DNA: TGCGCCAGCAGCCCCGCCAGCGGGCTAGGGGGAGATACGCAGTATTTT.

This clonotype has a count of ten or more. The chain combines TRBV7-3 with TRBJ1-1; D is uncertain. V was trimmed by 1 base and J by 3 bases, leaving 9 bases between them. The CDR3 has 14 amino acids. The V gene's germline CDR1 is SGHTA and CDR2 FQGTGA. The CDR3 region has the DNA TGTGCCAGCAGCTTAAACAGTTTGGACACTGAAGCTTTCTTT. Its protein is CASSLNSLDTEAFF.

This sequence joins TRBV28 and TRBJ2-2, with D uncertain. The CDR3 length is 12 residues. Germline lookup yields CDR1 MDHEN and CDR2 SYDVKM. Deletions cut 5 bases from V and 11 bases from J, with 12 bases between. CDR3 region: CASSAKGIELFF. CDR3 bases: TGTGCCAGCAGTGCTAAAGGAATCGAGCTGTTTTTT.

This clonotype was found a few times. CDR3 DNA sequence: TGTGCCAGCAGCTTGAGATCCATAGGGGGTGATCGATCCTACGAGCAGTACTTC. It yields the protein CASSLRSIGGDRSYEQYF. V and J are TRBV5-5 and TRBJ2-7; perhaps TRBD1 as D (6 bases). Per germline, CDR1 SGHKS and CDR2 YYEKEE (reference sequence). V shed 1 base and J shed 1 base, with 21 bases lying between them. CDR3 length equals 18 residues.

This clonotype was seen many times. The chain recombines TRBV15 with TRBJ2-3; D is tentatively TRBD1 or TRBD2 (5 bases each). There are 16 residues in the CDR3. CDR1 is LNHNV and CDR2 is YYDKDF in the germline V gene (reference sequence). Trimming stripped 3 bases from V and 1 base from J, with 14 bases between. CDR3 in amino acids: CATSSGAIRGTDTQYF. CDR3 coding DNA: TGTGCCACCAGCAGCGGGGCCATCCGGGGCACAGATACGCAGTATTTT.

J is TRBJ2-3 and V is TRBV4-3, with D possibly TRBD1 on 6 matching bases. Trimming removed 0 bases at V and 2 bases at J, with 15 bases between. Germline V gives CDR1 LGHNA, CDR2 YSLEER. The CDR3 consists of 17 residues. CDR3 region: CASSQDTQGRVTDTQYF. In nucleotides, the CDR3 is TGCGCCAGCAGCCAAGATACACAGGGAAGGGTCACAGATACGCAGTATTTT.

The chain recombines TRBV19 with TRBJ1-1, with D hard to call. Trimming took 3 bases from V and 0 from J, leaving 5 bases between them. The CDR3 is 13 residues long. Germline V gene lookup returns CDR1 LNHDA and CDR2 SQIVND (reference sequence). CDR3 in amino acids: CASSMEMNTEAFF. The CDR3 DNA reads TGTGCCAGTAGTATGGAGATGAACACTGAAGCTTTCTTT.

This clonotype was picked up a small number of times. The chain is built from TRBV19 and TRBJ1-5, with D possibly being TRBD1 (5 bases). Germline V gives CDR1 LNHDA, CDR2 SQIVND (reference sequence). The CDR3 is 15 residues long. V was pared by 5 bases and J by 7 bases, with 18 bases between. The CDR3 spells CASSLTGTPGQPQHF. CDR3 nucleotides: TGTGCCAGTAGTTTGACCGGGACCCCGGGGCAGCCCCAGCATTTT.

The chain joins TRBV7-3 to TRBJ2-6; a possible D gene is TRBD1 (6 bases). The length of the CDR3 is 17 residues. Trimming cost V 7 bases and J 0 bases, with 16 bases left between them. Germline V gene lookup returns CDR1 SGHTA and CDR2 FQGTGA. The CDR3 nucleotides read TGTGCCAGCACCCAGGGGTTAGGGGGCTCTGGGGCCAACGTCCTGACTTTC. Amino acid sequence: CASTQGLGGSGANVLTF.

This clonotype was detected ten times or more. This chain uses TRBV3-1 with TRBJ2-7; 8 nucleotides agree with TRBD2. The CDR3 runs to 16 residues. Germline lookup yields CDR1 LGHDT and CDR2 YNNKEL (reference sequence). The V segment lost 0 bases and the J segment 0 bases; nucleotides outside the gene matches: 4. DNA of the CDR3: TGTGCCAGCAGCCAAGATACCACTAGCGGCTCCTACGAGCAGTACTTC. Translation: CASSQDTTSGSYEQYF.

The sample holds many counts of this clonotype. The rearrangement joins TRBV12-3 or TRBV12-4 to TRBJ2-1; D is perhaps TRBD2 (5 bases). The CDR3 loop spans 15 amino acids. Between the trimmed V and J ends, which lost 6 bases and 3 bases, there was a span of 15 bases. The CDR3 sequence: CASRKSSGDYNEQFF. The CDR3 bases are TGTGCCAGCAGGAAATCCTCCGGGGACTACAATGAGCAGTTCTTC.